This T cell receptor (beta chain) was sequenced during a study of cytomegalovirus exposure and HLA in healthy donors. Points from the study as a whole: One later analysis reportedly identified an Asian-associated ancestry cluster that showed fewer N-insertions than the approximately 700-donor mean.

Primers included in the PCR were 60 Vbeta and 13 Jbeta primers. Assay: immunoSEQ multiplex PCR; the TCRdb copy retains only in-frame clones and omits some. The sample is made up of 25,000 to 30,000 clones, and the top ten hold approximately 0.71% of it. In regard to this clone: Its antigen is unknown.

The length of the CDR3 is 18 residues. J gave up 0 bases and V 5 bases, and 7 bases lay outside the gene matches. Germline CDR1 LNHDA, CDR2 SQIVND (reference sequence). The TCR sequence derives from a man younger than 40 in good health and CMV-seronegative. The chain links TRBV19 to TRBJ2-6, with TRBD2 matching over 10 bases. Sequences were obtained from PBMCs. CDR3 sequence: CASSGTSGTISGANVLTF. CDR3 bases: TGTGCCAGTAGTGGAACTAGCGGGACGATCTCTGGGGCCAACGTCCTGACTTTC.